Given below is one T cell receptor beta chain in context. Its target is unknown. The record originates from a study of T cell responses to AZD1222 COVID-19 vaccine. Whole-study findings and limits: Donors skewed white British and female; clonal diversity was possibly underestimated.

V was clipped by 8 bases and J by 1 base, with 11 bases between them. Germline CDR1 and CDR2: MNHEY and SVGAGI. The CDR3 contains 13 residues. Some clones are missing from TCRdb's copy, which holds only in-frame ones; the method was immunoSEQ multiplex PCR. The sample lists some 84,000 clones; around 88% were seen once. The sample in question was peripheral blood, obtained 28 days after the second AZD1222 dose. The source of this sequence is an adult who received the AZD1222 COVID-19 vaccine. The genes are TRBV6-5 and TRBJ1-1, with a tentative D call TRBD1 (5 bases). The CDR3 region is CASLSQGNTEAFF. The CDR3 region has the DNA TGTGCCAGCCTCTCCCAGGGGAACACTGAAGCTTTCTTT.